Following are 2 T cell receptor beta chains from one sample sequenced in a study of shared clonotypes between healthy human individuals. Libraries were prepared by immunoSEQ multiplex PCR; TCRdb keeps only in-frame clonotypes and omits some of them. The sample yields some 2.4 million clones, over 85% seen once. Sequenced: naive CD4+ T cells from PBMCs. The subset here: CD45RA+ positively selected. Every receptor here comes from a man aged 18 to 29 in good health. Some clones in this sample may be carry-over from other donors' samples.

The V call is TRBV6-6, the J call TRBJ1-4; D unclear. The CDR3 loop spans 15 amino acids. Germline CDR1 is MNHNY and CDR2 is SVGAGI (reference sequence). The germline V and J ends were trimmed by 2 bases and 5 bases, with 12 bases remaining between them. The CDR3 is CASSYIVGVNEKLFF. CDR3 coding DNA: TGTGCCAGCAGTTACATTGTCGGGGTCAATGAAAAACTGTTTTTT.

The chain is built from TRBV6-1 and TRBJ1-5, with D uncertain. Between the trimmed V and J ends, which lost 5 bases and 5 bases, there was a span of 7 bases. CDR3 length: 12 amino acids. Germline assignment: CDR1 MNHNS and CDR2 SASEGT. The CDR3 loop reads CASSNDYQPQHF. The CDR3 DNA reads TGTGCCAGCAGTAACGACTATCAGCCCCAGCATTTT.